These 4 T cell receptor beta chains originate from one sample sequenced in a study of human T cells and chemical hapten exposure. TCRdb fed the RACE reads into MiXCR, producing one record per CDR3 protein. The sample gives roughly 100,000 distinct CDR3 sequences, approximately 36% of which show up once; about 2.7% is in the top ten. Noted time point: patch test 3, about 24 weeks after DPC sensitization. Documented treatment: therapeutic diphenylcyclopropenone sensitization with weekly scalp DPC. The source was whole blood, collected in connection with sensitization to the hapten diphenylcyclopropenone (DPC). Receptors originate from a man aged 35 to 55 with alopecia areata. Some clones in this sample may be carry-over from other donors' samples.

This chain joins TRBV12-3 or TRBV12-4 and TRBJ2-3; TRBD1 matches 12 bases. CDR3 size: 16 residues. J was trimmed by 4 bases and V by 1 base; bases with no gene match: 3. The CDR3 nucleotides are TGTGCCAGCAGTTTAGGAGGGACAGGGGGCGCAGATACGCAGTATTTT. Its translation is CASSLGGTGGADTQYF.

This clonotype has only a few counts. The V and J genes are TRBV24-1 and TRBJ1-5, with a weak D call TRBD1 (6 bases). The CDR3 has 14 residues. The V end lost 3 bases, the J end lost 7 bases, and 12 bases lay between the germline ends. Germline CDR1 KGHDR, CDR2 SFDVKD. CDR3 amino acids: CATSDAQGRQPQHF. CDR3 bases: TGTGCCACCAGTGATGCACAGGGTCGGCAGCCCCAGCATTTT.

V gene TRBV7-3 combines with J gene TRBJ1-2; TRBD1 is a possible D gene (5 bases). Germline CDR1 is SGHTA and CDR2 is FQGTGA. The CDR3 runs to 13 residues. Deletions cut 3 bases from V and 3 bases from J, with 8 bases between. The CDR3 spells CASSLGGDYGYTF. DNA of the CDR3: TGTGCCAGCAGCTTGGGGGGAGACTATGGCTACACCTTC.

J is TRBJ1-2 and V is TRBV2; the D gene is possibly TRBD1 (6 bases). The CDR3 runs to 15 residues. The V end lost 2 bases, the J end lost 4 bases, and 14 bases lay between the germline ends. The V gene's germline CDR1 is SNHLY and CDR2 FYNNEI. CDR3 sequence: CASSESAGEGYGYTF. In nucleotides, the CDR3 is TGTGCCAGCAGTGAATCGGCAGGGGAGGGCTATGGCTACACCTTC.